This is a list of T cell receptor beta chains from one sample in a study of control samples from healthy donors and cancer patients. Some clones are missing from TCRdb's copy, which holds only in-frame ones; the method was immunoSEQ multiplex PCR. The sample has 110,000 or so clones, approximately 88% seen once; the top ten hold 30% to 50%. Sequenced: blood. Every receptor here comes from a man aged 50 to 60 in good health. CDR3s include the opening cysteine and the closing phenylalanine or tryptophan. D genes are given only for firm matches. Clone size is shown for a subset of rows, as once, few, many or a class of expanded clone.

clone_size: NA; j_call: TRBJ1-4; d_call: TRBD1; v_call: TRBV30; cdr3_nt: TGTGCCTGGAGTGGACAGGGGGAAAAACTGTTTTTT; cdr3_aa: CAWSGQGEKLFF
clone_size: NA; j_call: TRBJ1-1; d_call: NA; v_call: TRBV6-5; cdr3_nt: TGTGCCAGCAGCCCCGAAGCGGGGAACACTGAAGCTTTCTTT; cdr3_aa: CASSPEAGNTEAFF
clone_size: NA; j_call: TRBJ2-5; d_call: NA; v_call: TRBV7-8; cdr3_nt: TGTGCCAGCAGCTTAGCGTGGCTAGTAGAGACCCAGTACTTC; cdr3_aa: CASSLAWLVETQYF
clone_size: NA; j_call: TRBJ1-5; d_call: NA; v_call: TRBV5-1; cdr3_nt: TGCGCCAGCAGCTTGGAAGTTGATCAGCCCCAGCATTTT; cdr3_aa: CASSLEVDQPQHF
clone_size: NA; j_call: TRBJ1-1; d_call: TRBD1; v_call: TRBV29-1; cdr3_nt: TGCAGCGTAAAAGACAGGGAGAGGATGAACACTGAAGCTTTCTTT; cdr3_aa: CSVKDRERMNTEAFF
clone_size: NA; j_call: TRBJ1-4; d_call: NA; v_call: TRBV3-1/TRBV3-2; cdr3_nt: TGTGCCAGCAGCCAAGACCCCCAGCGAGGAAAACTGTTTTTT; cdr3_aa: CASSQDPQRGKLFF
clone_size: NA; j_call: TRBJ2-7; d_call: NA; v_call: TRBV6-5; cdr3_nt: TGTGCCAGCAGTACGGTCCCTTACGAGCAGTACTTC; cdr3_aa: CASSTVPYEQYF
clone_size: NA; j_call: TRBJ1-6; d_call: NA; v_call: TRBV6-6; cdr3_nt: TGTGCCAGCAGTTTAAATTCACCCCTCCACTTT; cdr3_aa: CASSLNSPLHF
clone_size: NA; j_call: TRBJ1-4; d_call: NA; v_call: TRBV15; cdr3_nt: TGTGCCACCAGCAGAGATCGGGCGGTGGAAGATGAAAAACTGTTTTTT; cdr3_aa: CATSRDRAVEDEKLFF
clone_size: NA; j_call: TRBJ2-7; d_call: NA; v_call: TRBV6-6; cdr3_nt: TGTGCCAGCAGTTACGTGGCAAACGAGCAGTACTTC; cdr3_aa: CASSYVANEQYF
clone_size: NA; j_call: TRBJ2-7; d_call: NA; v_call: TRBV29-1; cdr3_nt: TGCAGCGCTCCCGGGACATCTCCCTACGAGCAGTACTTC; cdr3_aa: CSAPGTSPYEQYF
clone_size: NA; j_call: TRBJ1-1; d_call: NA; v_call: TRBV19; cdr3_nt: TGTGCCAGTAGTATAGATTTGGACACTGAAGCTTTCTTT; cdr3_aa: CASSIDLDTEAFF
clone_size: NA; j_call: TRBJ1-1; d_call: NA; v_call: TRBV29-1; cdr3_nt: TGCAGCGTTCTCCTTTTGGGTGAAGCTTTCTTT; cdr3_aa: CSVLLLGEAFF
clone_size: NA; j_call: TRBJ1-3; d_call: TRBD1; v_call: TRBV19; cdr3_nt: TGTGCCAGTAGGGACAGGGACGGAAACACCATATATTTT; cdr3_aa: CASRDRDGNTIYF
clone_size: NA; j_call: TRBJ2-5; d_call: NA; v_call: TRBV23-1; cdr3_nt: TGCGCCAGCAGTCTCCAAGAGACCCAGTACTTC; cdr3_aa: CASSLQETQYF
clone_size: NA; j_call: TRBJ1-5; d_call: NA; v_call: TRBV18; cdr3_nt: TGTGCCAGCTCACCACAGGGGAGGTATAGCAATCAGCCCCAGCATTTT; cdr3_aa: CASSPQGRYSNQPQHF
clone_size: few; j_call: TRBJ1-2; d_call: TRBD1; v_call: TRBV3-1/TRBV3-2; cdr3_nt: TGTGCCAGCAGCCAAGTACGGACAGGGGGCGGCTATGGCTACACCTTC; cdr3_aa: CASSQVRTGGGYGYTF
clone_size: NA; j_call: TRBJ2-5; d_call: NA; v_call: TRBV2; cdr3_nt: TGTGCCAGCCGAGCGCCCCCGGCGGAGACCCAGTACTTC; cdr3_aa: CASRAPPAETQYF
clone_size: NA; j_call: TRBJ2-7; d_call: NA; v_call: TRBV5-1; cdr3_nt: TGCGCCAGCAGAGGGTCGCCCTACGAGCAGTACTTC; cdr3_aa: CASRGSPYEQYF
clone_size: NA; j_call: TRBJ2-3; d_call: TRBD2; v_call: TRBV18; cdr3_nt: TGTGCCAGCTCACTCGCCGGGGGGGTAGAGAGCACAGATACGCAGTATTTT; cdr3_aa: CASSLAGGVESTDTQYF
clone_size: NA; j_call: TRBJ2-3; d_call: TRBD2; v_call: TRBV3-1/TRBV3-2; cdr3_nt: TGTGCCAGCAGCCCCCGCGGGGGGCTCAACCGCCGCACAGATACGCAGTATTTT; cdr3_aa: CASSPRGGLNRRTDTQYF
clone_size: few; j_call: TRBJ1-6; d_call: NA; v_call: TRBV1; cdr3_nt: TGCACCAGCAGCCAAGATAGGCGAGGCGGATTAAATTCACCCCTCCACTTT; cdr3_aa: CTSSQDRRGGLNSPLHF
clone_size: NA; j_call: TRBJ1-1; d_call: NA; v_call: TRBV5-1; cdr3_nt: TGCGCCAGCAGCTTGGGGGGTTCAATGAACACTGAAGCTTTCTTT; cdr3_aa: CASSLGGSMNTEAFF
clone_size: NA; j_call: TRBJ1-1; d_call: TRBD1; v_call: TRBV5-6; cdr3_nt: TGTGCCAGCAGCTGGGACAGGGGGGCGATGAACACTGAAGCTTTCTTT; cdr3_aa: CASSWDRGAMNTEAFF